The sequence of this T cell receptor (beta chain) was determined in a study of OX40 agonist ivuxolimab in advanced cancers. In terms of the full investigation: Ivuxolimab was an agonistic, fully human IgG2 monoclonal antibody directed against OX40 (CD134), a costimulatory receptor. A male proportion of roughly 85% and a mean age of around 60 years, ranging from roughly 23 to 79, were recorded for the dose-escalation cohort. Of the approximately 54 patients in dose escalation, about 20 had hepatocellular carcinoma, around 15 had melanoma, 9 had renal cell carcinoma and 9 had head and neck cancer. Intravenous ivuxolimab was administered to patients every 2 weeks at six dose levels: 0.01, 0.1, 0.3, 1.5, 3 and 10 mg/kg. Peripheral TCRbeta sequencing was intended to test whether TCR sequence diversity was altered and clonal T-cell expansion was caused by ivuxolimab. Patients were allowed to have had prior anti-PD-1, anti-PD-L1 or anti-CTLA-4 therapy, and 40% of the dose-escalation patients had previously received checkpoint inhibitors. Partial responses occurred in three dose-escalation patients: two with cutaneous melanoma and one with hepatocellular carcinoma. The paper covers the monotherapy dose-escalation part of the phase I ivuxolimab trial, which included N ≈ 50 patients. Study-wide conclusions, independent of this receptor: Partial responders in the 0.1-3.0 mg/kg groups had among the lowest normalized peripheral clonal expansion, especially among CD8+ T cells. Low levels of normalized T-cell clonal expansion were also seen in some patients who did not respond. At doses of 0.1 to 3.0 mg/kg, clonal expansion of both CD4+ and CD8+ blood T cells was observed from baseline to week 6. The antigen specificity of the clonally expanded peripheral T cells was not determined. On average, CD8+ T cells showed more expanded clones than CD4+ T cells after ivuxolimab.

Genomic DNA was extracted from sorted cells for sequencing of the TCRbeta CDR3 region. The immunoSEQ Assay was used for sequencing of TCRbeta CDR3 regions. Sourced from immuneACCESS, this table was stored by TCRdb with only in-frame sequences that have V and J called. A share of the clones is absent; for the studies checked, an unresolved V gene accounts for under half, and the remainder has no known explanation. In this sample the table shows 60,000 or so clones, roughly 85% of which occur a single time. The top ten constitute roughly 4.8% of the sample. Concerning this clone: Its target antigen remains unknown. Per-base qualities were not stored, and no clone one base away is much larger.

The trial excluded patients who had a history of autoimmune disease or who were on systemic immunosuppression. In every dose cohort, peripheral blood was drawn for TCR sequencing at baseline, cycle 4 day 1, and cycle 7 day 1. Samples were obtained from an open-label, multicenter, first-in-human phase I dose-escalation trial of ivuxolimab. Adults with locally advanced or metastatic head and neck squamous cell, hepatocellular, melanoma or renal cell carcinoma were enrolled in the trial. Before TCR sequencing, CD4+ T cells and CD8+ T cells from peripheral blood were sorted into separate populations. CDR1 and CDR2 were assigned from the germline V gene as SNHLY and FYNNEI. Deletion took 4 bases off V and 3 bases off J, with a span of 8 bases between the germline ends. From its cysteine to its phenylalanine, the CDR3 spans 13 amino acids. The sequence is cut down to CDR3 DNA, 39 bases in frame from base 1.

The source material was CD4+ or CD8+ T cells sorted from blood, sampled in a trial of the OX40 agonist ivuxolimab. This TCR came from an adult with an advanced solid tumor such as melanoma, head and neck, liver or kidney cancer. Recombination joined TRBV2 with TRBJ2-3; no D gene can be assigned with confidence. The DNA sequence is TGTGCCAGCAGTGCCCACCCGACAGATACGCAGTATTTT. This translates into CASSAHPTDTQYF.